This TCR beta chain was profiled in a study of OX40 agonist ivuxolimab in advanced cancers. General study results and limits: The study found that CD8+ T cells averaged more expanded clones than CD4+.

With regard to this clone: Its antigen is unknown.

The CDR3 sequence is 14 residues long. V dropped 7 bases and J dropped 8 bases, with 21 bases sitting between them. Germline V gene lookup returns CDR1 SGHRS and CDR2 YFSETQ. The protocol was immunoSEQ multiplex PCR, while the TCRdb copy is restricted to in-frame clones and leaves out a portion. The table records around 77,000 clones, roughly nine tenths of them present only once. The sequencing here drew on CD4+ or CD8+ T cells sorted from blood, taken in a trial of the OX40 agonist ivuxolimab. This chain links TRBV5-1 with TRBJ1-2; D may be TRBD1 (5 bases). This TCR was recovered from an adult with an advanced solid tumor such as melanoma, head and neck, liver or kidney cancer. The CDR3 loop is CASRGSSGKGGYTF. CDR3 coding DNA: TGCGCCAGCCGTGGATCTTCAGGGAAAGGAGGCTACACCTTC.